These 14 T cell receptor beta chains were sequenced from one sample in a study of T cells in women clearing cervical HPV infection (dated by TCRdb to 2017 to 2018). Libraries were prepared through the immunoSEQ multiplex PCR assay. TCRdb mirrors the immuneACCESS table, restricted to in-frame sequences. Some clones are absent from its copies; in checked studies, under half trace to an unresolved V gene, and the reason for the others is unknown. The sample's clone listing holds tens of thousands of clones. About 9.1% of the sample comes from the top ten. Sequenced sample: blood buffy coat. The source is a woman between 18 and 70 years old with a cervical HPV16 infection that either progressed to CIN3+ or cleared (not recorded which).

The CDR3: CSARQGYEQYF. CDR3 bases read: TGCAGTGCTAGACAGGGCTACGAG. V gene TRBV20-1 combines with J gene TRBJ2-7; D may be TRBD1 (5 bases). The read stops 3 residues short of the end of the CDR3; the missing end is completed from the germline J gene. V lost 2 bases, J lost 3 bases, and 5 bases lay in between. CDR3 length equals 11 residues. Germline lookup yields CDR1 DFQATT and CDR2 SNEGSKA (reference sequence).

Notes on this clone: The sequence runs out 3 residues before the end of the CDR3; the remainder is reconstructed from the germline J gene. The gene calls are TRBV30 and TRBJ1-6; possible D gene TRBD1, 5 bases. Germline CDR1 GTSNPN, CDR2 SVGIG (reference sequence). The CDR3 has 13 residues. Trimming left V 1 base short and J 8 bases short, with 9 bases between. The CDR3: CAWSGGDDSPLHF. The sequenced CDR3 bases are TGTGCCTGGAGTGGGGGCGATGATTCACCC.

In regard to this clone: The CDR3 end falls 3 residues outside the read, so it is completed with the germline J gene. The chain has TRBV19 and TRBJ1-6; the D is unclear. V lost 7 bases and J 8 bases, leaving 15 bases between the germline ends. Germline V gene lookup returns CDR1 LNHDA and CDR2 SQIVND (reference sequence). This CDR3 has 14 residues. The sequenced part of the CDR3 DNA is TGTGCCAGTACGGTCGGGGATGGGGATTCACCC. Its translation: CASTVGDGDSP. In full, the CDR3 is CASTVGDGDSPLHF.

As concerns this clone: The read stops 3 residues short of the end of the CDR3; the missing end is completed from the germline J gene. The chain recombines TRBV11-1 with TRBJ2-1; 7 nucleotides match TRBD2. With 5 bases clipped from V and 7 bases from J, the junction kept 11 bases outside the gene matches. This CDR3 has 15 residues. Germline V gene data show CDR1 as SGHAT and CDR2 as FQDESV (reference sequence). The part of the CDR3 DNA that was read is TGTGCCAGCAGCCCAGACCGGGGGGTGGGGAATGAG. Its protein product is CASSPDRGVGNE. The full CDR3 reads CASSPDRGVGNEQFF.

About this clone: The observed sequence ends 3 residues before the CDR3 terminus, with the missing tail filled in from the germline J gene. This chain joins TRBV5-1 and TRBJ2-3; 7 nucleotides match TRBD1. Trimming cost V 0 bases and J 5 bases; bases outside gene matches: 12. The CDR3 covers 17 residues. Germline V gives CDR1 SGHRS, CDR2 YFSETQ. The sequenced CDR3 bases are TGCGCCAGCAGCTTGGCCGGGCGACAGGGCTTGGGAGATACG. Translated: CASSLAGRQGLGDT. The CDR3 in full is CASSLAGRQGLGDTQYF. The entire variable domain, with the rest obtained from reference TRBV5-1 and TRBJ2-3, is as follows: KAGVTQTPRYLIKTRGQQVTLSCSPISGHRSVSWYQQTPGQGLQFLFEYFSETQRNKGNFPGRFSGRQFSNSRSEMNVSTLELGDSALYLCASSLAGRQGLGDTQYFGPGTRLTVL.

Concerning this clone: The CDR3 is cut off 3 residues early in the read; its end comes from the germline J gene. This sequence joins TRBV10-1 and TRBJ2-1, with a weak D call TRBD2 (7 bases). V shed 2 bases and J shed 9 bases, with 17 bases lying between them. Per germline, CDR1 WNHNN and CDR2 SYGVQD (reference sequence). This CDR3 has 15 residues. The CDR3 DNA, read in part, is TGCGCCAGCAGTGAGAGTGGGGGGGCGCGAGGTGAG. It is translated as CASSESGGARGE. In full, the CDR3 reads CASSESGGARGEQFF.

With regard to this clone: The observed sequence ends 3 residues before the CDR3 terminus, with the missing tail filled in from the germline J gene. The chain carries TRBV25-1 and TRBJ2-1; D is unresolved. The CDR3 runs 16 residues. Germline-derived CDR1 and CDR2 are MGHDK and SYGVNS. The V gene lost 2 bases and the J gene lost 1 base, with 12 bases spanning the gap. The sequenced CDR3 bases are TGTGCCAGCAGTGAAAAAGCAGGAATGTCCTACAATGAG. Residues: CASSEKAGMSYNE. The full CDR3 protein is CASSEKAGMSYNEQFF. The full variable domain, completed using reference TRBV25-1 and TRBJ2-1, is EADIYQTPRYLVIGTGKKITLECSQTMGHDKMYWYQQDPGMELHLIHYSYGVNSTEKGDLSSESTVSRIRTEHFPLTLESARPSHTSQYLCASSEKAGMSYNEQFFGPGTRLTVL.

As regards this clone: Read sequence stops 3 residues before the CDR3 end, and the germline J gene provides the missing end. The rearrangement links TRBV27 to TRBJ1-5; D is ambiguous. The length of the CDR3 is 13 residues. Germline loops: CDR1 MNHEY, CDR2 SMNVEV (reference sequence). The V and J ends lost 5 bases and 8 bases respectively, with 13 bases between them. CDR3 DNA, as far as it was read: TGTGCCAGCAGTCTCACCGCACTGAAGCCC. Encoded protein: CASSLTALKP. In full, the CDR3 reads CASSLTALKPQHF.

With respect to this clone: From the germline J gene comes the end of the CDR3, since the read stops 3 residues before it. The V and J genes are TRBV5-1 and TRBJ2-7, with D possibly TRBD2 on 6 matching bases. V was cut by 4 bases and J by 1 base, with 15 bases left in between. In germline, CDR1 is SGHRS, CDR2 YFSETQ. The CDR3 runs to 15 residues. The CDR3 region is CASSPAGSGSYEQYF. The CDR3 bases that were read are TGCGCCAGCAGCCCTGCGGGTAGCGGATCCTACGAG.

Turning to this clone: The CDR3 end lies 3 residues beyond the end of the read and is filled in from the germline J gene. The chain couples TRBV2 to TRBJ2-7; D may be TRBD1 (5 bases). Trimming shortened V by 2 bases and J by 6 bases, and 14 bases separated the two germline ends. CDR3 length: 14 amino acids. Germline loops: CDR1 SNHLY, CDR2 FYNNEI. CDR3 DNA, as far as it was read: TGTGCCAGCAGTGAATTTGGCCAGGGTGGCGAG. Protein sequence: CASSEFGQGGE. The full CDR3 is CASSEFGQGGEQYF.

A word on this clone: The read falls 3 residues short of the CDR3 end, and the missing part is taken from the germline J gene. V is TRBV5-1 and J is TRBJ1-1, with D possibly matching TRBD1 (6 bases). Germline CDR1 SGHRS, CDR2 YFSETQ. Trimming pared 4 bases from V and 1 base from J, leaving 14 bases between. The CDR3 totals 15 residues. This CDR3 is CASSPTDRPNTEAFF. The sequenced part of the CDR3 DNA is TGCGCCAGCAGCCCGACCGACAGGCCGAACACTGAA.

CDR3 bases read: TGTGCCAGCTCACCCGACAGGGTACAAGAGACC. Protein: CASSPDRVQET. The CDR3 in full is CASSPDRVQETQYF. The chain combines TRBV18 with TRBJ2-5; 7 bases are a match to TRBD1. Sequencing ends 3 residues short of the CDR3 end; the germline J gene provides the rest. With 3 bases clipped from V and 2 bases from J, the junction kept 3 bases outside the gene matches. Per the germline V gene, CDR1 is KGHSH and CDR2 is LQKENI. The CDR3 is made up of 14 amino acids.

Note on this clone: The CDR3 is cut off 3 residues early in the read; its end comes from the germline J gene. The V and J genes are TRBV30 and TRBJ2-7; D perhaps matches TRBD2 (6 bases). V was shortened by 3 bases and J by 3 bases, with 12 bases between the two germline ends. Germline lookup yields CDR1 GTSNPN and CDR2 SVGIG (reference sequence). The CDR3 spans 13 residues. The CDR3 loop is CAWSWRGNYEQYF. The sequenced CDR3 bases are TGTGCCTGGAGCTGGCGGGGTAACTACGAG.

As for this clone: The missing CDR3 end, 3 residues past where the read stops, is filled in from the germline J gene. The sample holds other DNA sequences that translate to the same CDR3. This sequence joins TRBV5-1 and TRBJ2-5, with D possibly being TRBD2 (5 bases). Trimming removed 0 bases at V and 5 bases at J, with 5 bases between. Germline V gene lookup returns CDR1 SGHRS and CDR2 YFSETQ. This CDR3 has 12 amino acids. Incomplete CDR3 DNA: TGCGCCAGCAGCTTGGCGGGGGAGACC. Translated, it gives CASSLAGET. The whole CDR3 is CASSLAGETQYF.